This T cell receptor (beta chain) was identified in a study of response to subunit inactivated influenza vaccine. There are a few counts of this clonotype. TCRdb re-analysed the RT-PCR reads in MiXCR, keeping a single row per CDR3 protein. The table records about 170,000 distinct CDR3 sequences, about 12% of them present only once. Germline assignment: CDR1 SGHAT and CDR2 FQNNGV. This CDR3 has 18 amino acids. J lost 3 bases, V lost 3 bases, and 7 bases had no gene match. This same sample was also part of a study on T cells expressing NK-cell markers. That source reports: 5'RACE template switching built TCR beta cDNA with unique molecular identifiers. Sorted CD3+CD56+NKG2C+, CD3+CD56+NKG2C- and CD3+CD56-NKG2C+ T cells provided the TCR beta repertoires. Dominant NKG2C+ clonotype frequencies of about 1.0-7.0% of CD8+ T cells were measured in several donors.

The chain links TRBV11-2 to TRBJ2-1; TRBD2 matches at 14 bases. The sequence was obtained from a man aged 45-60 years who received an inactivated influenza vaccine. Source: CD8+ T cells sorted from PBMCs, taken approximately 12 days after vaccination. The CDR3 region has the DNA TGTGCCAGCAGCTTGGGACTAGCGGGAGAGTTACACTACAATGAGCAGTTCTTC. Translated, it gives CASSLGLAGELHYNEQFF.